This T cell receptor (beta chain) was sequenced during a study of T cells in Graves' hyperthyroidism and ophthalmopathy. This clonotype occurred many times. Researchers took RNA transcripts and amplified the TCR beta CDR3 regions from them. HTBI primers were used for first-round RT-PCR of the TCR CDR3. Via MiXCR, TCRdb re-called the multiplex PCR reads, giving one row per CDR3 protein. The repertoire consists of 700,000 or so distinct CDR3 sequences, with roughly 15% occurring once and the leading ten covering approximately 8.4%. Sequenced material: blood. This receptor was obtained from a young man with Graves' hyperthyroidism.

The CDR3 sequence: CSARAGTSRGEQFF. The CDR3 DNA reads TGCAGTGCTAGAGCCGGGACTAGCAGGGGTGAGCAGTTCTTC. The gene calls are TRBV20-1 and TRBJ2-1; 9 nucleotides match TRBD2. V lost 1 base to trimming and J lost 9 bases; unmatched junction nucleotides: 7. From germline, CDR1 is DFQATT and CDR2 SNEGSKA (reference sequence). CDR3 length: 14 residues.